Listed below are T cell receptor beta chains from one sample, sequenced in a study of cytomegalovirus exposure and HLA in healthy donors. This table comes from immunoSEQ multiplex PCR, and its TCRdb copy is limited to in-frame clones, with some not included. The sample includes approximately 95,000 clones, around four fifths of them seen just once. Sequenced sample: PBMCs. These receptors came from a woman in her thirties or forties in good health and CMV-seropositive. CDR3s include the opening cysteine and the closing phenylalanine or tryptophan. D genes are given only for firm matches. The size of a clone is reported for some rows only, either as once, few or many, or as a class for expanded clones.

clone_size | j_call | d_call | v_call | cdr3_length | cdr3_aa | cdr3_nt
. | TRBJ1-2 | . | TRBV7-6 | 13 | CASSLGGFYGYTF | TGTGCCAGCAGCTTAGGAGGGTTTTATGGCTACACCTTC
. | TRBJ1-1 | . | TRBV6-5 | 14 | CASSPAEYLLEAFF | TGTGCCAGCAGTCCCGCTGAGTATTTGCTTGAAGCTTTCTTT
. | TRBJ1-1 | . | TRBV19 | 15 | CASRGLGGLNTEAFF | TGTGCCAGTAGGGGGTTAGGGGGACTGAACACTGAAGCTTTCTTT
. | TRBJ1-4 | . | TRBV6-1 | 14 | CASREAGANEKLFF | TGTGCCAGCAGAGAAGCAGGAGCTAATGAAAAACTGTTTTTT
. | TRBJ2-3 | TRBD1 | TRBV2 | 13 | CASSGDREDTQYF | TGTGCCAGCAGTGGGGACAGGGAGGATACGCAGTATTTT
. | TRBJ1-2 | . | TRBV28 | 14 | CASSYPLRTAGYTF | TGTGCCAGCAGCTACCCCCTCCGGACAGCCGGCTACACCTTC
. | TRBJ1-1 | . | TRBV5-1 | 11 | CASKGENEAFF | TGCGCCAGCAAGGGGGAAAATGAAGCTTTCTTT
. | TRBJ2-1 | . | TRBV10-3 | 15 | CAISESGSFYNEQFF | TGTGCCATCAGTGAGTCTGGTAGCTTCTACAATGAGCAGTTCTTC
few | TRBJ2-3 | TRBD2 | TRBV7-6 | 18 | CASSSPGLAGGMTDTQYF | TGTGCCAGCAGCTCCCCGGGACTAGCGGGAGGAATGACAGATACGCAGTATTTT
. | TRBJ2-5 | . | TRBV28 | 14 | CASSPPEGVETQYF | TGTGCCAGCAGTCCCCCCGAGGGGGTGGAGACCCAGTACTTC
. | TRBJ2-1 | TRBD1 | TRBV19 | 15 | CASSMGTGWSSEQFF | TGTGCCAGTAGTATGGGGACAGGGTGGTCGAGTGAGCAGTTCTTC
. | TRBJ2-1 | TRBD1 | TRBV27 | 13 | CASRTDRGNEQFF | TGTGCCAGCAGAACGGACAGGGGGAATGAGCAGTTCTTC
. | TRBJ2-7 | . | TRBV28 | 13 | CASSFLLVSEQYF | TGTGCCAGCAGTTTTCTACTAGTATCCGAGCAGTACTTC
. | TRBJ2-1 | . | TRBV29-1 | 11 | CSVTNGVEQFF | TGCAGCGTTACGAACGGGGTTGAGCAGTTCTTC
few | TRBJ2-3 | TRBD2 | TRBV4-1 | 16 | CASSHSGRAGTDTQYF | TGCGCCAGCAGCCATAGCGGGAGGGCGGGCACAGATACGCAGTATTTT
few | TRBJ2-3 | TRBD2 | TRBV4-1 | 13 | CASGLAGTDTQYF | TGCGCCAGCGGACTAGCGGGCACAGATACGCAGTATTTT
few | TRBJ2-7 | . | TRBV28 | 12 | CASSLEENEQYF | TGTGCCAGCAGTTTGGAGGAAAACGAGCAGTACTTC
. | TRBJ2-7 | . | TRBV4-1 | 12 | CASSNGGDEQYF | TGCGCCAGCAGCAACGGAGGGGACGAGCAGTACTTC
few | TRBJ1-1 | . | TRBV19 | 11 | CASSTVTEAFF | TGTGCCAGTAGTACCGTCACTGAAGCTTTCTTT
. | TRBJ2-7 | . | TRBV4-3 | 14 | CASSQGLFSYEQYF | TGCGCCAGCAGCCAAGGACTTTTCTCCTACGAGCAGTACTTC
. | TRBJ2-7 | . | TRBV5-8 | 14 | CASSGAGSQYEQYF | TGTGCCAGCAGCGGAGCCGGGAGCCAATACGAGCAGTACTTC
. | TRBJ2-6 | . | TRBV5-8 | 17 | CASSLGQAPSGANVLTF | TGTGCCAGCAGCTTGGGCCAGGCCCCCTCTGGGGCCAACGTCCTGACTTTC
. | TRBJ1-2 | TRBD1 | TRBV6-1 | 15 | CASTPDRAINYGYTF | TGTGCCAGCACACCGGACAGGGCGATTAACTATGGCTACACCTTC
. | TRBJ2-2 | . | TRBV6-5 | 15 | CASRLLGPYTGELFF | TGTGCCAGCAGGTTATTGGGGCCTTACACCGGGGAGCTGTTTTTT
few | TRBJ2-2 | . | TRBV10-2 | 14 | CASSPGQSTGELFF | TGCGCCAGCAGTCCCGGACAGAGCACCGGGGAGCTGTTTTTT
few | TRBJ2-6 | . | TRBV7-8 | 16 | CASSLARGGGANVLTF | TGTGCCAGCAGCTTAGCGCGGGGAGGAGGGGCCAACGTCCTGACTTTC
. | TRBJ1-5 | . | TRBV19 | 15 | CASTPGPGGNQPQHF | TGTGCCAGTACTCCTGGGCCAGGCGGCAATCAGCCCCAGCATTTT
. | TRBJ1-4 | TRBD1 | TRBV6-6 | 15 | CASRDREIFREKLFF | TGTGCCAGCCGGGACAGGGAGATCTTTAGGGAAAAACTGTTTTTT
. | TRBJ2-7 | TRBD1 | TRBV19 | 13 | CASPGQGSYEQYF | TGTGCCAGCCCGGGACAGGGCTCCTACGAGCAGTACTTC